These T cell receptor beta chains were read from a single sample in a study of blood T cell repertoires in COVID-19. The table came from immunoSEQ multiplex PCR; TCRdb's copy has only in-frame clones and leaves some out. Of 100,000 or so clones in the sample, approximately 89% are singletons; the top ten hold around a tenth. Sequencing was done on a sample of peripheral blood. The receptors derive from a woman aged 25 to 39 with acute or convalescent COVID-19. Each CDR3 is given with its conserved first and last residue. Not every row has a clone size; where given, it reads once, few, many or a size class.

v_gene: TRBV6-1
abundance: .
CDR3aa: CASSEGEAEAFF

v_gene: TRBV29-1
abundance: .
CDR3aa: CSVASQLAGGHNEQFF

v_gene: TRBV2
abundance: .
CDR3aa: CASSAQGEKLFF

v_gene: TRBV28
abundance: .
CDR3aa: CASSPTGLLPQPQHF

v_gene: TRBV5-1
abundance: .
CDR3aa: CASSFGSDPGTDTQYF

v_gene: TRBV7-9
abundance: .
CDR3aa: CASSYRDSSYEQYF

v_gene: TRBV3-1/TRBV3-2
abundance: .
CDR3aa: CASSQASGSWQKNTEAFF

v_gene: TRBV2
abundance: .
CDR3aa: CASSEYPQPTIYGYTF

v_gene: TRBV6-5
abundance: .
CDR3aa: CASRTTPYGYTF

v_gene: TRBV20-1
abundance: .
CDR3aa: CSASLSEKLFF

v_gene: TRBV6-5
abundance: once
CDR3aa: CASSRTSGANNEQFF

v_gene: TRBV28
abundance: few
CDR3aa: CASSLVGSQPQHF

v_gene: TRBV6-5
abundance: .
CDR3aa: CASSYSSYQGYTF

v_gene: TRBV11-1
abundance: .
CDR3aa: CASSAVTGGGEKLFF

v_gene: TRBV14
abundance: .
CDR3aa: CASRGGSHIEQFF

v_gene: TRBV6-5
abundance: .
CDR3aa: CASSDSFSGNTIYF

v_gene: TRBV19
abundance: .
CDR3aa: CASQQSSSGTGRYEQYF

v_gene: TRBV9
abundance: .
CDR3aa: CASSVAETVSYEQYF

v_gene: TRBV28
abundance: .
CDR3aa: CASRSQGARIQPQHF

v_gene: TRBV4-1
abundance: .
CDR3aa: CASSQGGTVGDEQYF

v_gene: TRBV7-9
abundance: .
CDR3aa: CASSLALTGGLGYTF

v_gene: TRBV6-6
abundance: .
CDR3aa: CASIGTGLREAFF

v_gene: TRBV24-1
abundance: .
CDR3aa: CATKGPGQASYNEQFF

v_gene: TRBV5-1
abundance: few
CDR3aa: CASIGGGGTTDTQYF

v_gene: TRBV29-1
abundance: few
CDR3aa: CSVWGRSDRGEGYTF

v_gene: TRBV2
abundance: .
CDR3aa: CASAPGQGRGTEAFF

v_gene: TRBV5-6
abundance: few
CDR3aa: CASSLAKGLANNEQFF

v_gene: TRBV5-6
abundance: .
CDR3aa: CASSLPGQGNYGYTF

v_gene: TRBV3-1/TRBV3-2
abundance: .
CDR3aa: CASSPPRDTGELFF

v_gene: TRBV11-2
abundance: .
CDR3aa: CASSLVIDEKLFF

v_gene: TRBV24-1
abundance: .
CDR3aa: CATSSGANTEAFF

v_gene: TRBV7-9
abundance: once
CDR3aa: CASSPWGQGLPGANVLTF

v_gene: TRBV6-2/TRBV6-3
abundance: .
CDR3aa: CASSYEFTGGGEQYF